Listed below are T cell receptor beta chains from one sample, sequenced in a study of blood T cell repertoires in COVID-19. Here immunoSEQ multiplex PCR was the method, and the copy in TCRdb shows in-frame clones only, minus some. The sample holds about 330,000 clones; 80% to 95% are singletons and the top ten take roughly 20%. Sequencing was carried out using PBMCs or T cells enriched from blood (not recorded which). The receptor set was obtained from a woman aged 25 to 39 who had recovered from COVID-19. CDR3s include the opening cysteine and the closing phenylalanine or tryptophan. The order of the fields is D gene, J gene, CDR3 length, V gene, clone size, CDR3 DNA, CDR3 protein. D genes are given only for firm matches. Clone size is not always given. Where it is, it says once, few, many or a class for expanded clones.

D: NA
J: TRBJ2-2
length: 11
V: TRBV19
size: NA
DNA: TGTGCCAGTGGGAGGACCGGGGAGCTGTTTTTT
CDR3: CASGRTGELFF

D: NA
J: TRBJ2-1
length: 15
V: TRBV5-1
size: NA
DNA: TGCGCCAGCAGCTTGAGCTTTGCCCGGGTCGATGAGCAGTTCTTC
CDR3: CASSLSFARVDEQFF

D: NA
J: TRBJ1-5
length: 14
V: TRBV6-5
size: NA
DNA: TGTGCCAGCAGACCTGACAGGAGCAATCAGCCCCAGCATTTT
CDR3: CASRPDRSNQPQHF

D: TRBD2
J: TRBJ2-2
length: 12
V: TRBV27
size: once
DNA: TGTGCCAGCGTCGGGAGGACCGGGGAGCTGTTTTTT
CDR3: CASVGRTGELFF

D: TRBD1
J: TRBJ1-5
length: 15
V: TRBV27
size: NA
DNA: TGTGCCAGCAGTATACGGACAGGAAGCAATCAGCCCCAGCATTTT
CDR3: CASSIRTGSNQPQHF

D: NA
J: TRBJ1-1
length: 13
V: TRBV7-2
size: NA
DNA: TGTGCCAGCAGCTCAACAGGGCTTACTGAAGCTTTCTTT
CDR3: CASSSTGLTEAFF

D: NA
J: TRBJ1-2
length: 14
V: TRBV9
size: NA
DNA: TGTGCCAGCAGCACCATGCCGGTAGTGGTTGGCTACACCTTC
CDR3: CASSTMPVVVGYTF

D: TRBD2
J: TRBJ2-7
length: 16
V: TRBV5-1
size: once
DNA: TGCGCCAGCAGCCAGGGACTAGCGGGGATGAGGTACGAGCAGTACTTC
CDR3: CASSQGLAGMRYEQYF

D: NA
J: TRBJ2-7
length: 14
V: TRBV27
size: NA
DNA: TGTGCCAGCAGTTTGAACGGGGGTCCCTACGAGCAGTACTTC
CDR3: CASSLNGGPYEQYF

D: TRBD1
J: TRBJ2-1
length: 15
V: TRBV9
size: NA
DNA: TGTGCCAGCAGCGTCCGGGACAGGATAGGGAATGAGCAGTTCTTC
CDR3: CASSVRDRIGNEQFF

D: NA
J: TRBJ2-1
length: 16
V: TRBV11-2
size: NA
DNA: TGTGCCAGCAGCTTAATGTATTCTAGCTCCTACAATGAGCAGTTCTTC
CDR3: CASSLMYSSSYNEQFF

D: NA
J: TRBJ1-6
length: 15
V: TRBV9
size: NA
DNA: TGTGCCAGCAGCACCACACTCCGGGGGGACTCACCCCTCCACTTT
CDR3: CASSTTLRGDSPLHF

D: NA
J: TRBJ2-2
length: 14
V: TRBV18
size: NA
DNA: TGTGCCAGCTCACCGCGCCAAGACACCGGGGAGCTGTTTTTT
CDR3: CASSPRQDTGELFF

D: NA
J: TRBJ2-1
length: 16
V: TRBV11-3
size: NA
DNA: TGTGCCAGCAGCCTGGACATTAGCAGCTCCTACAATGAGCAGTTCTTC
CDR3: CASSLDISSSYNEQFF

D: NA
J: TRBJ1-6
length: 15
V: TRBV11-2
size: NA
DNA: TGTGCCAGCAGCGTTCAGGGTTCCTATAATTCACCCCTCCACTTT
CDR3: CASSVQGSYNSPLHF

D: NA
J: TRBJ2-2
length: 12
V: TRBV5-1
size: NA
DNA: TGCGCCAGCAGCTCAAACACCGGGGAGCTGTTTTTT
CDR3: CASSSNTGELFF

D: TRBD1
J: TRBJ1-1
length: 13
V: TRBV3-1/TRBV3-2
size: NA
DNA: TGTGCCACGAAACAGGGGATGAACACTGAAGCTTTCTTT
CDR3: CATKQGMNTEAFF

D: TRBD2
J: TRBJ2-5
length: 16
V: TRBV3-1/TRBV3-2
size: NA
DNA: TGTGCCAGCAGCCGCCGGACTAGCGGGAGGGTAGAGACCCAGTACTTC
CDR3: CASSRRTSGRVETQYF

D: NA
J: TRBJ2-3
length: 13
V: TRBV7-2
size: NA
DNA: TGTGCCAGCAGCTTCTTCGAGGCTGATACGCAGTATTTT
CDR3: CASSFFEADTQYF

D: NA
J: TRBJ2-5
length: 14
V: TRBV6-5
size: NA
DNA: TGTGCCAGTGGTACGCAGGGTGTGGGCGAGACCCAGTACTTC
CDR3: CASGTQGVGETQYF

D: TRBD1
J: TRBJ1-2
length: 14
V: TRBV5-1
size: NA
DNA: TGCGCCAGCAGCTTGGGGCAGGGGGCTAGAGGCTACACCTTC
CDR3: CASSLGQGARGYTF

D: TRBD2
J: TRBJ2-3
length: 17
V: TRBV28
size: NA
DNA: TGTGCCAGCAGTCCGACGGGACTAGAGGGAGATTTAGATACGCAGTATTTT
CDR3: CASSPTGLEGDLDTQYF

D: NA
J: TRBJ1-2
length: 13
V: TRBV7-9
size: NA
DNA: TGTGCCAGCAGCTTAGGGTCGGGGAATGGCTACACCTTC
CDR3: CASSLGSGNGYTF

D: TRBD2
J: TRBJ2-7
length: 14
V: TRBV5-1
size: NA
DNA: TGCGCCAGCAGCTTGGCCGGGGGGATTCGTCAGCAGTACTTC
CDR3: CASSLAGGIRQQYF

D: TRBD2
J: TRBJ2-1
length: 15
V: TRBV27
size: NA
DNA: TGTGCCAGCAGTCGAAGCGGGAGCGTTTACAATGAGCAGTTCTTC
CDR3: CASSRSGSVYNEQFF

D: TRBD2
J: TRBJ2-3
length: 14
V: TRBV7-9
size: once
DNA: TGTGCCACCCCCTTAGCGGGAGGGCAGGGTACGCAGTATTTT
CDR3: CATPLAGGQGTQYF

D: TRBD1
J: TRBJ1-5
length: 15
V: TRBV27
size: few
DNA: TGTGCCAGCAGGGGACAGGGGGTAAGCAATCAGCCCCAGCATTTT
CDR3: CASRGQGVSNQPQHF

D: TRBD2
J: TRBJ2-1
length: 16
V: TRBV11-3
size: NA
DNA: TGTGCCAGCAGCTTAGGCGGTAGCGGGAGTTACAATGAGCAGTTCTTC
CDR3: CASSLGGSGSYNEQFF

D: TRBD2
J: TRBJ2-7
length: 12
V: TRBV5-1
size: NA
DNA: TGCGCCAGCAGCCGCGGGGGCTACGAGCAGTACTTC
CDR3: CASSRGGYEQYF

D: TRBD2
J: TRBJ2-1
length: 15
V: TRBV11-2
size: few
DNA: TGTGCCAGCAGGCCGGGACTAGCTGTCTACAATGAGCAGTTCTTC
CDR3: CASRPGLAVYNEQFF

D: NA
J: TRBJ1-4
length: 14
V: TRBV19
size: NA
DNA: TGTGCCAGTAGATCTGTGGCAGCTAATGAAAAACTGTTTTTT
CDR3: CASRSVAANEKLFF

D: NA
J: TRBJ1-6
length: 15
V: TRBV28
size: NA
DNA: TGTGCCAGCAGTCCAACCGACAGGCTTGGGTCACCCCTCCACTTT
CDR3: CASSPTDRLGSPLHF

D: TRBD1
J: TRBJ2-7
length: 16
V: TRBV4-1
size: once
DNA: TGCGCCAGCAGCCAAGAGAACGGACAGGGAACCTACGAGCAGTACTTC
CDR3: CASSQENGQGTYEQYF

D: TRBD2
J: TRBJ2-7
length: 16
V: TRBV28
size: NA
DNA: TGTGCCAGCAGTCCACCGACTAGCGGGGCTTCCTACGAGCAGTACTTC
CDR3: CASSPPTSGASYEQYF

D: TRBD1
J: TRBJ1-6
length: 17
V: TRBV28
size: NA
DNA: TGTGCCAGCAGTCTATCGGACAGGTTTCGAGGTTGGTCACCCCTCCACTTT
CDR3: CASSLSDRFRGWSPLHF

D: NA
J: TRBJ2-5
length: 13
V: TRBV18
size: NA
DNA: TGTGCCAGCTCACCAGGCCAGGGTGAGACCCAGTACTTC
CDR3: CASSPGQGETQYF

D: TRBD1
J: TRBJ2-5
length: 16
V: TRBV28
size: once
DNA: TGTGCCAGCAGCCCGACCCTGGGACAGGGCCAAGAGACCCAGTACTTC
CDR3: CASSPTLGQGQETQYF

D: TRBD1
J: TRBJ2-1
length: 14
V: TRBV6-2/TRBV6-3
size: NA
DNA: TGTGCCAGCAGTTACTCGATGACAGGGCGTGAGCAGTTCTTC
CDR3: CASSYSMTGREQFF

D: TRBD1
J: TRBJ1-1
length: 13
V: TRBV29-1
size: NA
DNA: TGCAGCGTTTCACAGGGGGCGCGAACTGAAGCTTTCTTT
CDR3: CSVSQGARTEAFF

D: NA
J: TRBJ2-5
length: 13
V: TRBV21-1
size: NA
DNA: TGTGCCAGCAGCAAAGAACAGGAAGAGACCCAGTACTTC
CDR3: CASSKEQEETQYF

D: NA
J: TRBJ1-6
length: 15
V: TRBV28
size: NA
DNA: TGTGCCAGCAGTTTATTTCCGGGGGGGGATTCACCCCTCCACTTT
CDR3: CASSLFPGGDSPLHF

D: NA
J: TRBJ1-2
length: 14
V: TRBV7-6
size: NA
DNA: TGTGCCAGCAGCCGGACCTCTGGGACAAATGGCTACACCTTC
CDR3: CASSRTSGTNGYTF

D: TRBD1
J: TRBJ1-1
length: 12
V: TRBV28
size: NA
DNA: TGTGCCAGCGGATCCGGGACAGTTGAAGCTTTCTTT
CDR3: CASGSGTVEAFF

D: NA
J: TRBJ1-2
length: 14
V: TRBV4-2
size: once
DNA: TGTGCCAGCAGCCAAGACAGGGTGCGCTATGGCTACACCTTC
CDR3: CASSQDRVRYGYTF

D: NA
J: TRBJ1-1
length: 15
V: TRBV5-4
size: NA
DNA: TGTGCCAGCAGCTTTGAGGACACTCATAACACTGAAGCTTTCTTT
CDR3: CASSFEDTHNTEAFF

D: NA
J: TRBJ1-5
length: 15
V: TRBV30
size: NA
DNA: TGTGCCTGGAGTGTACAGGGTAGGAGCAATCAGCCCCAGCATTTT
CDR3: CAWSVQGRSNQPQHF